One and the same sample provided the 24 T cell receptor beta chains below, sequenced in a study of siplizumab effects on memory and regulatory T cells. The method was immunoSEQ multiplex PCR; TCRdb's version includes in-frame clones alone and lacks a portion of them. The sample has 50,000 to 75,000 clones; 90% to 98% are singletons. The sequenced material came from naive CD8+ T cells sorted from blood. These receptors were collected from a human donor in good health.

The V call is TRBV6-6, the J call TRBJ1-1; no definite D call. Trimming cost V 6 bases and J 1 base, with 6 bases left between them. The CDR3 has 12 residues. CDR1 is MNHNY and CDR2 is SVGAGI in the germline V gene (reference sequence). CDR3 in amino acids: CASSGENTEAFF. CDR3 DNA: TGTGCCAGCAGCGGGGAGAACACTGAAGCTTTCTTT.

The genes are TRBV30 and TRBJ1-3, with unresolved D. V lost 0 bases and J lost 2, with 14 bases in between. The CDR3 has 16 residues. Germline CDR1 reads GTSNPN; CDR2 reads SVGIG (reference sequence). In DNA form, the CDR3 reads TGTGCCTGGAGTGTCGGGGAGCCTGTTGCTGGAAACACCATATATTTT. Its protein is CAWSVGEPVAGNTIYF.

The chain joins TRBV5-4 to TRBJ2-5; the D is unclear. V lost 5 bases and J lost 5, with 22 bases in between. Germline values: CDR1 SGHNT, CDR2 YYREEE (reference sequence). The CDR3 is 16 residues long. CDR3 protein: CASRLGLGGPSETQYF. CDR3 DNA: TGTGCCAGCAGACTCGGCCTAGGTGGACCGTCGGAGACCCAGTACTTC.

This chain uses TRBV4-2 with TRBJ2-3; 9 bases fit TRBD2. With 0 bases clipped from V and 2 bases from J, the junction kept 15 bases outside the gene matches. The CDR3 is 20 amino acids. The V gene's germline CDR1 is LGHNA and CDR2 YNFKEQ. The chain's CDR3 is CASSQESGGSLPNPTDTQYF. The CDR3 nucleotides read TGTGCCAGCAGCCAAGAAAGCGGGGGGTCGCTACCAAACCCCACAGATACGCAGTATTTT.

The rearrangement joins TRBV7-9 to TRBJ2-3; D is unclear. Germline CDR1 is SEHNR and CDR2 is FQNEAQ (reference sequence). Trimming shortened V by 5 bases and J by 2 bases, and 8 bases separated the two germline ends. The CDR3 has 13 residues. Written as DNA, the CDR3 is TGTGCCAGCAGCCCAACTCTCACAGATACGCAGTATTTT. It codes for CASSPTLTDTQYF.

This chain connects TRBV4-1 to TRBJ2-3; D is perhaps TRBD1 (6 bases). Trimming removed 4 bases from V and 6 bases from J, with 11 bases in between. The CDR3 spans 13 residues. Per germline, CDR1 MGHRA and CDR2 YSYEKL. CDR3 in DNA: TGCGCCAGCAGCCTCGGGACAACGGATACGCAGTATTTT. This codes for CASSLGTTDTQYF.

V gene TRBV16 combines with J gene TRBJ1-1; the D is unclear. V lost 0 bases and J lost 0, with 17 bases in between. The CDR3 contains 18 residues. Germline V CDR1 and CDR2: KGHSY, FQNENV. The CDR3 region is CASSQSAALHFMNTEAFF. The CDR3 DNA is TGTGCCAGCAGCCAATCGGCGGCACTCCATTTTATGAACACTGAAGCTTTCTTT. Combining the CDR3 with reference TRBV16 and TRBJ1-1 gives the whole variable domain GEEVAQTPKHLVRGEGQKAKLYCAPIKGHSYVFWYQQVLKNEFKFLISFQNENVFDETGMPKERFSAKCLPNSPCSLEIQATKLEDSAVYFCASSQSAALHFMNTEAFFGQGTRLTVV.

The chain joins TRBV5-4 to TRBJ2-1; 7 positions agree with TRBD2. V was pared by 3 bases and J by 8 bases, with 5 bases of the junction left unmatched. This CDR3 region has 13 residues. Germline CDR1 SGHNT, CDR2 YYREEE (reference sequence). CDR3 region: CASSWGRGDEQFF. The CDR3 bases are TGTGCCAGCAGCTGGGGGAGGGGAGATGAGCAGTTCTTC. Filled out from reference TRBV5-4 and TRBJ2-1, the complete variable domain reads ETGVTQSPTHLIKTRGQQVTLRCSSQSGHNTVSWYQQALGQGPQFIFQYYREEENGRGNFPPRFSGLQFPNYSSELNVNALELDDSALYLCASSWGRGDEQFFGPGTRLTVL.

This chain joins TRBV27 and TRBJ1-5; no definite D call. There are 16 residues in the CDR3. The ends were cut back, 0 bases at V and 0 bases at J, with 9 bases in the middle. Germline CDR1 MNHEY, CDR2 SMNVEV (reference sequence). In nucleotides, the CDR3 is TGTGCCAGCAGTTTATCTGGTGATTATAGCAATCAGCCCCAGCATTTT. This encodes CASSLSGDYSNQPQHF.

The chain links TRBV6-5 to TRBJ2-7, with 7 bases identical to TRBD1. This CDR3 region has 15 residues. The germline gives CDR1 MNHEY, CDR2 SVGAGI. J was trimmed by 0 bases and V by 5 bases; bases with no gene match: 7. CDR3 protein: CASSKGGPISYEQYF. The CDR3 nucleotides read TGTGCCAGCAGTAAAGGGGGCCCGATCTCCTACGAGCAGTACTTC.

CDR3 protein: CASTPLQVSYEQYF. The CDR3 DNA reads TGCGCCAGCACCCCACTACAGGTTTCCTACGAGCAGTACTTC. This chain joins TRBV10-1 and TRBJ2-7, with D possibly matching TRBD1 (5 bases). Germline CDR1 is WNHNN and CDR2 is SYGVQD (reference sequence). The CDR3 length is 14 residues. The V and J ends lost 7 bases and 1 base respectively, with 14 bases between them.

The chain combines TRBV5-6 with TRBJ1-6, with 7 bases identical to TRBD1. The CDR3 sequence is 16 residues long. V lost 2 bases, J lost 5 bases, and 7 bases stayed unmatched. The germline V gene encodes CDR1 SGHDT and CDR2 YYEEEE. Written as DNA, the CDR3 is TGTGCCAGCAGCTTCGTCACAGGGGAGGATAATTCACCCCTCCACTTT. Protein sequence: CASSFVTGEDNSPLHF.

CDR3: CASSIGLSGYTF. The CDR3 DNA reads TGTGCCAGTAGTATAGGCCTGTCTGGCTACACCTTC. The V call is TRBV19, the J call TRBJ1-2; D not resolved. The germline gives CDR1 LNHDA, CDR2 SQIVND (reference sequence). Trimming left V 1 base short and J 7 bases short, with 7 bases between. CDR3 length: 12 residues.

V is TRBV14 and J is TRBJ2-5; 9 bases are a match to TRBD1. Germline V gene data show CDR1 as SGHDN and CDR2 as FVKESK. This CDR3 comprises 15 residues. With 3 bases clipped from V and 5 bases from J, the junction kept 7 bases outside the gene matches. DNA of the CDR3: TGTGCCAGCAGCCATCCGGACAGGGGCCAGGAGACCCAGTACTTC. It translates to CASSHPDRGQETQYF.

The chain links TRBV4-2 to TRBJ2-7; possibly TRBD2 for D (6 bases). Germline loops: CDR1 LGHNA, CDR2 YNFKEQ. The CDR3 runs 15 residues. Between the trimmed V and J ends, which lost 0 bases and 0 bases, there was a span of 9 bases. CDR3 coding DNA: TGTGCCAGCAGCCAAGAGGCGGGGTTCTCCTACGAGCAGTACTTC. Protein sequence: CASSQEAGFSYEQYF.

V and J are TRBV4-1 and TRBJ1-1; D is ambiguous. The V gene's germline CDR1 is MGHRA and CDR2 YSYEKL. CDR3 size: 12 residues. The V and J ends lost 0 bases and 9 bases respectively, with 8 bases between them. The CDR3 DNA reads TGCGCCAGCAGCCAAGATACCGGACAAGCTTTCTTT. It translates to CASSQDTGQAFF.

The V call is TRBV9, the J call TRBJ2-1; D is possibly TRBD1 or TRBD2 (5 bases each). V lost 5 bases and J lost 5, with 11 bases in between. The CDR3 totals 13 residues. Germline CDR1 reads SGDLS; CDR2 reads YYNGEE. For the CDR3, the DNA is TGTGCCAGCAGGGGGGAGAGGAACAATGAGCAGTTCTTC. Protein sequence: CASRGERNNEQFF.

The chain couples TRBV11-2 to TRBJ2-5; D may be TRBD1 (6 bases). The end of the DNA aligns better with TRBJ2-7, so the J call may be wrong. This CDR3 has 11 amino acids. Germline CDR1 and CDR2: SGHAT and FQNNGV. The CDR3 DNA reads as TGTGCCAGCACACAGGGTTACGAGCAGTACTTC. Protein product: CASTQGYEQYF.

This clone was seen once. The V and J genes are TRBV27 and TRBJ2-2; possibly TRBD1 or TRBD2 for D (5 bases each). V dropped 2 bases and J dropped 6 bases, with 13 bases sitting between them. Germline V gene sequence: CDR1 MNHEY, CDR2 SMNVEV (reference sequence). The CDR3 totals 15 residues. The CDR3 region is CASSLQTPGPGELFF. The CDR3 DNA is TGTGCCAGCAGTTTACAGACACCGGGGCCCGGGGAGCTGTTTTTT.

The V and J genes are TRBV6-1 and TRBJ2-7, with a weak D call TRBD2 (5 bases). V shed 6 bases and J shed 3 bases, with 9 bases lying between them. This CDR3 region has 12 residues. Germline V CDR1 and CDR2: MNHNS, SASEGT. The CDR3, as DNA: TGTGCCAGCAGAGCGGAGGACTACGAGCAGTACTTC. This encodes CASRAEDYEQYF.

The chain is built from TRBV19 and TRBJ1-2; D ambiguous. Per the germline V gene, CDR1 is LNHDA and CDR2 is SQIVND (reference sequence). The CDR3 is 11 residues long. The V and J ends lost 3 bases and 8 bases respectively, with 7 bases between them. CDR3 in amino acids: CASSIGEGYTF. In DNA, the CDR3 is TGTGCCAGTAGTATCGGAGAGGGCTACACCTTC.

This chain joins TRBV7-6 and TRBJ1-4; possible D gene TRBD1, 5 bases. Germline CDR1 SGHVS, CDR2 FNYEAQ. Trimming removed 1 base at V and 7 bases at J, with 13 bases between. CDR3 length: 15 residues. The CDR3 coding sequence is TGTGCCAGCAGCTTAGAGAGGGGTTCGGGTGAAAAACTGTTTTTT. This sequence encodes CASSLERGSGEKLFF.

In DNA, the CDR3 is TGTGCCAGTAGCCCTCTGGCGGGGTCCTTCGGTACGCAGTATTTT. It is translated as CASSPLAGSFGTQYF. The genes are TRBV19 and TRBJ2-3; D might be TRBD2 (6 bases). Germline CDR1 and CDR2: LNHDA and SQIVND (reference sequence). The CDR3 length is 15 residues. Between the trimmed V and J ends, which lost 6 bases and 8 bases, there was a span of 21 bases.

The DNA for the CDR3 is TGTGCCAGCAGCTTAGGCGGTAGCGGGGCCTACAATGAGCAGTTCTTC. Translated: CASSLGGSGAYNEQFF. The chain uses TRBV13 and TRBJ2-1; 8 positions match TRBD2. The CDR3 has 16 residues. Germline CDR1 reads PRHDT; CDR2 reads FYEKMQ (reference sequence). V lost 0 bases, J lost 2 bases, and 3 bases stayed unmatched.